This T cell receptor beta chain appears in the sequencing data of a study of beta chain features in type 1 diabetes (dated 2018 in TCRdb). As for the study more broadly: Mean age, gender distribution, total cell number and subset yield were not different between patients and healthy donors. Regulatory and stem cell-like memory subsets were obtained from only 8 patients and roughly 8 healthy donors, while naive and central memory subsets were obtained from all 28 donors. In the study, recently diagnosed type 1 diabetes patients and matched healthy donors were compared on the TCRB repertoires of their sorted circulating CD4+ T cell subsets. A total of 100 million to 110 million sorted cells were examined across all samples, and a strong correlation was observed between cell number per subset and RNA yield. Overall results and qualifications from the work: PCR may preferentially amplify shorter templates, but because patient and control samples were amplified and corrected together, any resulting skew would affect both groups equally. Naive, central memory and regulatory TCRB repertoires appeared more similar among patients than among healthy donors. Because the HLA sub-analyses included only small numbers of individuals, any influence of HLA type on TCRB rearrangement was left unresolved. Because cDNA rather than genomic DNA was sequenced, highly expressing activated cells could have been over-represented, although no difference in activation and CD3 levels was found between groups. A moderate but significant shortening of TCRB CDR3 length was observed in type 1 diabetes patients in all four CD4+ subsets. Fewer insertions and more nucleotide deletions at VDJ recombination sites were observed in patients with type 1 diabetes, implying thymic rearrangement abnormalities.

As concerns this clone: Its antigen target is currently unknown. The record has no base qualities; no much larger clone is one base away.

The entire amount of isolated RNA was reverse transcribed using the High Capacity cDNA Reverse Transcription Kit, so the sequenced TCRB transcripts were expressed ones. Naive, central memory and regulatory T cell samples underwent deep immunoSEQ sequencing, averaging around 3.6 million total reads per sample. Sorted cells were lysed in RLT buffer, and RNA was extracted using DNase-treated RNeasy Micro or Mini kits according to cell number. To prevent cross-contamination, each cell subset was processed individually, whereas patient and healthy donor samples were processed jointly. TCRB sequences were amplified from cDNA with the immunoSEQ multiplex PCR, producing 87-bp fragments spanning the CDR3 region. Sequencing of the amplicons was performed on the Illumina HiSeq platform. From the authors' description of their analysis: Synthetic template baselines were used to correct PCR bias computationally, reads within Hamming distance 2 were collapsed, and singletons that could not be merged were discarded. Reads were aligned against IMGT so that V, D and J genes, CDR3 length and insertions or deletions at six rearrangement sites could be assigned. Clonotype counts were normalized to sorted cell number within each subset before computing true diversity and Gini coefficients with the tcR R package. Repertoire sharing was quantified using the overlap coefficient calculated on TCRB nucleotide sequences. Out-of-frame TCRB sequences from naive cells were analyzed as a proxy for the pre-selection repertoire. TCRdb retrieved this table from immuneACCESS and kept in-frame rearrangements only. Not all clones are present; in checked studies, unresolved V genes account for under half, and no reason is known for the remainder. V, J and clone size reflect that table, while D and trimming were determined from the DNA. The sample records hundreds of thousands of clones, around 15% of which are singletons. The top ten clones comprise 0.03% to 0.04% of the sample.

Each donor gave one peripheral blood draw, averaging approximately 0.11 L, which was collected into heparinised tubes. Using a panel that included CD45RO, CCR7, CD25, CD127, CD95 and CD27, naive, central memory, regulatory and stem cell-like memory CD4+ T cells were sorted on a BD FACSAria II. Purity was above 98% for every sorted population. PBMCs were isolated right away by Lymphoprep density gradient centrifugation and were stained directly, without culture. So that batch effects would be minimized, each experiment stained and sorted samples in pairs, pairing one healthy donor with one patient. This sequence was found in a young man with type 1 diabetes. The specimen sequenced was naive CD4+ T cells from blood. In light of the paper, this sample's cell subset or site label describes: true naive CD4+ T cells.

The CDR3 region reads CASSYHEQYF. The nucleotide sequence reads TGTGCCAGTAGTTACCACGAGCAGTACTTC. The sequence joins TRBV19 to TRBJ2-7; no confident D gene assignment can be made. The CDR3 covers 10 residues, taking in both the cysteine and the phenylalanine. Only the CDR3 DNA is retained, 30 bases long and in frame from the first base. Via the germline V gene (reference sequence), CDR1 is LNHDA and CDR2 SQIVND. V gives up 5 bases and J gives up 5 bases, and the segment between their germline ends measures 4 bases.